This TCR beta chain came from a study of cytomegalovirus exposure and HLA in healthy donors (dated by TCRdb to the late 2010s). Study-level background: An earlier analysis of 587 of the donors reported 276 Gb of sequence data and 117 million unique TCR beta sequences obtained from around 170 million T cells. A later analysis re-examined previously published TCR beta repertoires from several hundred donors and added high-resolution HLA genotyping to investigate patterns of TCR occurrence. The genetic ancestry cluster associated with self-reported Caucasian donors included over 80% of the 398 genotyped donors. On average, over 200,000 unique TCR beta nucleotide sequences were sequenced per donor among about 400 genotyped donors of the cohort, with roughly 18% of those sequences being non-productive. All discovery cohort repertoires had been generated on a single sequencing platform. A later genetic analysis used genome-wide SNP genotypes for about 65% of the 666 donors, treating that subset as a discovery cohort. Along with the roughly 700-subject first cohort, a separate validation cohort of approximately 110 different subjects was used. The study used immunosequencing to profile the T cell repertoires of about 670 subjects and linked those repertoires to cytomegalovirus serostatus. The study was designed to test whether signatures of past pathogen exposure could be identified by cataloging public T cell receptors. Several DR-DQ haplotypes were handled as single units for association and clustering because linkage in the cohort was strong. Typing coverage differed by locus: A, B, C, DRB1 and DQB1 were typed in roughly 629-630 donors, DQA1 in roughly 500, DPA1 in around 600, and DPB1 in just under 480. An earlier analysis of 450 to 750 of the donors used high-throughput TCR beta sequencing to judge whether each TCR beta V gene segment behaved as functional or pseudogenic. Roughly 300 gigabases of sequencing data and about 92 million unique TCR sequences made up an early release that covered approximately 620 HLA-typed donors. Donor age, sex, ethnicity and CMV serostatus were compiled together with the repertoire data. Rather than using new phenotypic data, the later analysis identified candidate immune exposures from TCR beta sequences and from how often those sequences occurred across donors. High-throughput TCR immunosequencing, statistical association of individual TCRs with disease status, and machine learning were combined to predict cytomegalovirus infection status. Both class I and class II loci were covered by HLA typing, at four-digit resolution.

This clone was counted between two and nine times. This receptor's antigen is unknown. One base away there is no much larger clone; base qualities are not given. CDR1 and CDR2 are read off the germline V gene as SGHRS and YFSETQ. Trimming at the junction amounts to 0 bases on V and 5 bases on J, and the germline ends lie 7 bases apart. The CDR3, cysteine through phenylalanine, is 13 amino acids long. The DNA shown is the 39-base CDR3, in frame from base 1. Overall study results and their limits: A later genetic analysis reported fewer N-insertions in productive TCRs among donors in an Asian-associated ancestry cluster than the approximately 700-donor mean. Only TCR beta chains were sequenced in this cohort, and the absence of alpha or paired-chain data limited detectable features. In vitro tests confirmed that a few of the cytomegalovirus-associated TCR beta chains recognize cytomegalovirus antigens. The authors suggested that the approach could potentially be generalized to other disease states and immunological phenotypes. Most CMV-associated TCR beta chains appeared to be HLA-restricted in a later analysis, and the HLA associations seemed to be driven largely by CMV exposure. Several of the top co-occurrence clusters appeared to be linked to parvovirus B19, influenza, CMV and Epstein-Barr virus, according to a later analysis. Some IMGT-functional V segments, including TRBV6-2 and TRBV6-3, could not be distinguished by the 87-base-pair reads and were therefore excluded. Immune exposure information for the cohort was limited to CMV serostatus. According to a later analysis, TCR association rates differed among HLA loci, with DRB1 alleles showing the most associated TCRs and HLA-C alleles showing the fewest. A group of highly shared sequence variants was considered likely to be a technical artifact of the sequencing pipeline. In a later genetic analysis, a missense DCLRE1C variant was associated with V-gene and J-gene trimming of TCR beta chains, and the association was replicated in an independent cohort. The classifier was reported to diagnose cytomegalovirus status with high specificity and sensitivity in both the original and validation cohorts. A later analysis associated about 18,000 TCR beta sequences with specific HLA alleles at a false discovery rate of 0.05. The study gave a list of some 150 TCR beta chains associated with cytomegalovirus. Strong co-occurrence of HLA alleles, especially DR and DQ, made assigning TCR associations to individual alleles difficult. Because HLA typing was missing for some donors at each locus, association tests included only the typed subset. A later analysis found that HLA-associated TCR beta chains were more clonally expanded and had lower generation probabilities than equally common non-associated chains. Presence/absence analyses assumed roughly uniform sequencing depth across donors, an assumption that may not hold. An earlier analysis of several hundred of the donors showed that most TCR beta V segments appeared in productive rearrangements either about 90% or about 30% of the time, which broadly matched IMGT annotations. Some 15 rarely observed V segments, including chromosome 9 orphons, were excluded from the earlier analysis of approximately 500 of the donors because counts were too low. While some public TCRs were present in many individuals, most TCR sequences turned up only very rarely across donors. Correlated functional status among segregating V segments might be attributable to linkage disequilibrium, but an unknown experimental factor could not be ruled out. A further reported finding was that TCR beta sequences accurately predicted the HLA-A and HLA-B alleles for most subjects in the first cohort.

Library preparation used the immunoSEQ multiplex PCR assay. The multiplex PCR relied on a mix of 60 forward primers for TCR Vbeta segments and 13 reverse primers for TCR Jbeta segments. The CDR3 region of rearranged TCR beta genes was amplified from genomic DNA with a multiplex PCR assay. Amplified TCR beta libraries were sequenced as 87-base-pair reads on the Illumina HiSeq System. The study's own analysis went as follows. A later analysis tallied roughly 76 million unique TCR beta chains across the 610 or so repertoires, and around 9.9 million of those chains were shared by two or more donors. Raw reads were error-corrected and collapsed into unique sequences with a nearest-neighbor algorithm that merged closely related sequences to remove PCR and sequencing errors. CDR3 sequences were aligned to IMGT reference sequences to assign V, D and J gene segments. For a sequence to be retained, a match of at least six nucleotides to both a V gene segment and a J gene segment was required. A rearrangement was called productive if the CDR3 had no stop codons and remained in frame with V and J, and every other rearrangement was called non-productive. CDR3 was defined according to IMGT convention as the region running from the second conserved V-encoded cysteine to the conserved J-encoded phenylalanine. The earlier analysis of approximately 590 of the donors excluded any sequence lacking an unambiguous match to a single V gene segment. An earlier analysis of about 590 of the donors classified V segments as functional when productive rearrangements were above 56.7% and as segregating when the standard deviation between donors was above 5%. A statistical classification framework was built for diagnosing cytomegalovirus status from the catalog of TCR beta chain sequences. In a later analysis, V and J genes were assigned by comparing TCR nucleotide sequences against IMGT/GENE-DB human TR gene sequences. The TCRdist pipeline was used in a later analysis to assign CDR3 sequences and most-parsimonious VDJ recombination scenarios. A later analysis defined each TCR beta chain by its CDR3 amino acid sequence plus V-gene family, and excluded reads lacking a unique V-gene family. As a way to deal with suspected cross-contamination and a sequencing artifact, a later analysis dropped under 600 nucleotide sequences that were highly shared and had low generation probability. In a later analysis, a clonal expansion index was calculated for each public chain from normalized within-repertoire ranks of inferred template counts. In a later analysis, generation probabilities were computed with a VDJ recombination model fitted to out-of-frame rearrangements, and the resulting probabilities were checked against IGoR. In a later analysis, TCR-TCR, TCR-HLA and TCR-CMV co-occurrence was scored with hypergeometric tests, and a repertoire-size bias correction was applied to TCR pairs. In a later analysis, false discovery rates were estimated by permuting HLA or CMV assignments 20 times. In a later analysis, co-occurring TCRs were grouped with DBSCAN, and TCRdist sequence similarity was added when clustering was performed within HLA-allele-positive subsets. Co-occurrence clustering excluded repertoires with fewer than 30,000 or more than 120,000 public chains, plus five with anomalous nucleotide sharing. The source is immuneACCESS, and TCRdb retained only in-frame sequences with V and J called. Part of the clones is not carried over; for the studies checked, unresolved V genes explain less than half of this, and the remainder is unexplained. The DNA gave D and trimming, while V, J and clone size come from that table. The sample table shows over 110,000 clones, and approximately 78% are seen once. The ten biggest clones cover 2% to 2.5% of the sample.

In total, over 600 healthy bone marrow donors made up the cohort. At the time of sampling, every cohort member was nominally healthy, though immune exposures that went unrecorded were likely present. The donor was CMV seropositive and was included in the group of 250 to 350 seropositive cohort members. Every donor gave a peripheral blood sample, and the peripheral blood mononuclear cells from that sample were used for TCR beta sequencing. The Qiagen DNeasy Blood Extraction Kit was used to extract genomic DNA from the blood cell samples. The receptor chain draws on TRBV5-1 and TRBJ2-3, with TRBD1 tentatively as D gene (5 bases match). Source material: PBMCs. The source is a young woman in good health and CMV-seropositive. The nucleotide sequence is TGCGCCAGCAGCTTGGAAGGGGTAGATACGCAGTATTTT. It encodes CASSLEGVDTQYF. This CDR3, with the reference TRBV5-1 and TRBJ2-3 proteins standing in past its ends, gives the full variable domain KAGVTQTPRYLIKTRGQQVTLSCSPISGHRSVSWYQQTPGQGLQFLFEYFSETQRNKGNFPGRFSGRQFSNSRSEMNVSTLELGDSALYLCASSLEGVDTQYFGPGTRLTVL.